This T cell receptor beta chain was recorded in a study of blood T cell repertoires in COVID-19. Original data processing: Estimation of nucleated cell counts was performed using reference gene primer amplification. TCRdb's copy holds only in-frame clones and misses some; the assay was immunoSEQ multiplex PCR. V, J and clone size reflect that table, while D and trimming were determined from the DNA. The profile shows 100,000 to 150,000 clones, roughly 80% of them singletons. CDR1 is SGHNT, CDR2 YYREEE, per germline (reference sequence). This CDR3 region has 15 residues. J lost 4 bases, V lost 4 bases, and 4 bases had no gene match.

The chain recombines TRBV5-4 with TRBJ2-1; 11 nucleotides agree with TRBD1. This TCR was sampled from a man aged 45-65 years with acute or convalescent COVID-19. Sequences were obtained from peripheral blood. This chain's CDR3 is CASSGGTGGYNEQFF. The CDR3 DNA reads TGTGCCAGCAGCGGGGGGACAGGGGGTTACAATGAGCAGTTCTTC.